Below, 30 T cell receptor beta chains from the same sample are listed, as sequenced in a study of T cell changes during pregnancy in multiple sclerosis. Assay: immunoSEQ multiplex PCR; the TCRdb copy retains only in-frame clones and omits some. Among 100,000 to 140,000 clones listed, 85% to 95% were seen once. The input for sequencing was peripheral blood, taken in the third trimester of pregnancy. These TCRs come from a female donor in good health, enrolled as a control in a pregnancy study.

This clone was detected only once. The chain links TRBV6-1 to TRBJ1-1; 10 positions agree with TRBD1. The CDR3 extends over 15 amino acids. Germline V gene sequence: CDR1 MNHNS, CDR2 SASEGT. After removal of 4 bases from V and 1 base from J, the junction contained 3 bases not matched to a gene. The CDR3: CASSVDRGANTEAFF. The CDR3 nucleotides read TGTGCCAGCAGTGTGGACAGGGGGGCGAACACTGAAGCTTTCTTT.

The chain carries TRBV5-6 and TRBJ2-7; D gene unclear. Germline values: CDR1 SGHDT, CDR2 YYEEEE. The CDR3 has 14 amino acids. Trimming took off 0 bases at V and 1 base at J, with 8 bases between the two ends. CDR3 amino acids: CASSLGSTSYEQYF. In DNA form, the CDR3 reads TGTGCCAGCAGCTTGGGGTCTACGTCCTACGAGCAGTACTTC.

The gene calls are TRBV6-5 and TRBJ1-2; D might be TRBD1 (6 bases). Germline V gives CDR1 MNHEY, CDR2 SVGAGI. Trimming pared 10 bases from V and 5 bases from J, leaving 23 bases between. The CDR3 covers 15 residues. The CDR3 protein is CATSPRQDFLYGYTF. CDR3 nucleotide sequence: TGTGCCACCTCGCCCAGACAGGATTTTCTTTATGGCTACACCTTC.

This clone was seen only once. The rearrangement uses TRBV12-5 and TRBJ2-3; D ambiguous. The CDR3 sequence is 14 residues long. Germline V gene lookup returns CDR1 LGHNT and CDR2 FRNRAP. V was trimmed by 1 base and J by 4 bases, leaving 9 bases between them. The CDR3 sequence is CASGLETASDTQYF. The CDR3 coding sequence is TGTGCTAGTGGTTTGGAAACAGCTTCAGATACGCAGTATTTT.

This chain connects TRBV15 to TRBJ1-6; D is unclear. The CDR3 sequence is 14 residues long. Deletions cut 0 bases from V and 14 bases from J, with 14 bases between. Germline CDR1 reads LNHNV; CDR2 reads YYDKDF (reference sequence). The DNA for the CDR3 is TGTGCCACCAGCAGAGAAACCGGGGTGTGGTCCCTCCACTTT. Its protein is CATSRETGVWSLHF.

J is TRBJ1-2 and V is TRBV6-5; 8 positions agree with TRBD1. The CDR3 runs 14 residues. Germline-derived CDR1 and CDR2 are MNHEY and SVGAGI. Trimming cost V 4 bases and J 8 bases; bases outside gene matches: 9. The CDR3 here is CASSWDRRGWGYTF. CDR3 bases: TGTGCCAGCAGTTGGGACAGGAGGGGATGGGGCTACACCTTC.

CDR3 DNA: TGTGCCAGCAGCTTTGGGACTCGAGGGGAAAAACTGTTTTTT. It specifies CASSFGTRGEKLFF. The V call is TRBV7-2, the J call TRBJ1-4; D is perhaps TRBD1 (5 bases). Per the germline V gene, CDR1 is SGHTA and CDR2 is FQGNSA. Trimming removed 3 bases from V and 8 bases from J, with 13 bases in between. The CDR3 loop spans 14 amino acids.

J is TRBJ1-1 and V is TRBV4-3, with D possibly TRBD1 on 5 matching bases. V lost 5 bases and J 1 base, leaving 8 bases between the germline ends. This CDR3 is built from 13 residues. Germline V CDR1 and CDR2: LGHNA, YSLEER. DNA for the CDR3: TGCGCCAGCAGCGGGGGGGGGAACACTGAAGCTTTCTTT. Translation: CASSGGGNTEAFF.

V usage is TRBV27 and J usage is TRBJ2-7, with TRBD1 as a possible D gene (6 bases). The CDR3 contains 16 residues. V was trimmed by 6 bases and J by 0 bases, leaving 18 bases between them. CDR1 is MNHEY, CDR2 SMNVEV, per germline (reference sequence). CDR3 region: CASRKGFGQTSYEQYF. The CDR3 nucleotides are TGTGCCAGCAGGAAGGGGTTCGGACAGACCTCCTACGAGCAGTACTTC.

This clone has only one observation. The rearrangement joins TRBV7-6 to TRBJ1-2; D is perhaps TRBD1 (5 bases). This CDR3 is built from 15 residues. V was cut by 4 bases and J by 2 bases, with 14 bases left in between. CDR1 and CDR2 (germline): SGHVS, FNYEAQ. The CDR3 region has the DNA TGTGCCAGCAGCTCCTTGACAGAGTCCAACTATGGCTACACCTTC. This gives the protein CASSSLTESNYGYTF.

CDR3 residues: CAIRTSGNTIYF. The CDR3 nucleotides read TGTGCCATCAGAACCTCTGGAAACACCATATATTTT. The chain has TRBV19 and TRBJ1-3, with D uncertain. Germline assignment: CDR1 LNHDA and CDR2 SQIVND (reference sequence). The CDR3 runs 12 residues. Trimming cost V 10 bases and J 0 bases, with 7 bases left between them.

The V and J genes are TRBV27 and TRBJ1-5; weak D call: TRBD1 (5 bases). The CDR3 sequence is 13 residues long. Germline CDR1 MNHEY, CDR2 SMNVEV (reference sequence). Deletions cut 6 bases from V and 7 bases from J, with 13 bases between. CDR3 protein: CASSQGWGQPQHF. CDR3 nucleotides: TGTGCCAGCAGCCAGGGATGGGGACAGCCCCAGCATTTT.

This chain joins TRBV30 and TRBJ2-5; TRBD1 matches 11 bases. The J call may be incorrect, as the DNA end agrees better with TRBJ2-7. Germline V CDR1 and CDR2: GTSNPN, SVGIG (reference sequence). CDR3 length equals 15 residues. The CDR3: CAWFPLGQGGYEQYF. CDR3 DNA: TGTGCCTGGTTCCCGTTGGGACAGGGGGGCTACGAGCAGTACTTC.

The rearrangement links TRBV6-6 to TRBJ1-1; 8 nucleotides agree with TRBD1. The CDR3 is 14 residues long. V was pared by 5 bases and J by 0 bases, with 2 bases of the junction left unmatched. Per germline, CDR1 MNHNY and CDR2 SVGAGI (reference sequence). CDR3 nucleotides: TGTGCCAGCAGTCGGGACAGGATGAACACTGAAGCTTTCTTT. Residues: CASSRDRMNTEAFF.

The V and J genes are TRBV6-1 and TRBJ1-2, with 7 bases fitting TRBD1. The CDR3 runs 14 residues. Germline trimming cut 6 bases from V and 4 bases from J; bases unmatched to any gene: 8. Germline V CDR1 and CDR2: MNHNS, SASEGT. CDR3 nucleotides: TGTGCCAGCAGCGCAGGGGGTTATTCCTATGGCTACACCTTC. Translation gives CASSAGGYSYGYTF.

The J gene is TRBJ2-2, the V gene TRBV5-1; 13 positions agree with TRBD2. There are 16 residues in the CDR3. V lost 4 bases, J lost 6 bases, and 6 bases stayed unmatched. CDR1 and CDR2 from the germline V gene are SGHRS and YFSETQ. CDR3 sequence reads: CASSLRTSGGSGELFF. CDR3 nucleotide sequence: TGCGCCAGCAGCCTTCGGACTAGCGGGGGCTCCGGGGAGCTGTTTTTT.

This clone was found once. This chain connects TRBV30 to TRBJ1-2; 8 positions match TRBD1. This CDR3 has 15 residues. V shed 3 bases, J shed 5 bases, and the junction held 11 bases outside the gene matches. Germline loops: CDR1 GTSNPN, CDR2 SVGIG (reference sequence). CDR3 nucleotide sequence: TGTGCCTGGAGCGCCGACAGGGGCGCCCAATATGGCTACACCTTC. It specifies CAWSADRGAQYGYTF.

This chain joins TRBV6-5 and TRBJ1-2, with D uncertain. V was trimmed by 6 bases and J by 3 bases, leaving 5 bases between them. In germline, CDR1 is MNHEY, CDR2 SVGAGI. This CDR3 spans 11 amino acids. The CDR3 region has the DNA TGTGCCAGCAGGGACTACTATGGCTACACCTTC. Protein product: CASRDYYGYTF.

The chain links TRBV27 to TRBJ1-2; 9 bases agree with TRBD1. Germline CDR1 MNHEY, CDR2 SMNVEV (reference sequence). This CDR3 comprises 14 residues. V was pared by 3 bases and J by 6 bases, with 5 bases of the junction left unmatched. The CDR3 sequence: CASSLVGQGNGYTF. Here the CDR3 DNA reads TGTGCCAGCAGTTTGGTTGGACAGGGGAATGGCTACACCTTC.

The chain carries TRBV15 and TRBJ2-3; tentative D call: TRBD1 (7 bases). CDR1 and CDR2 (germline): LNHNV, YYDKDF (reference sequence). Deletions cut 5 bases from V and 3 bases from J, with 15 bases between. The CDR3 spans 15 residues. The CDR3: CATSGGNRGTDTQYF. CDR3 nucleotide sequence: TGTGCCACCAGCGGCGGGAACAGGGGAACAGATACGCAGTATTTT.

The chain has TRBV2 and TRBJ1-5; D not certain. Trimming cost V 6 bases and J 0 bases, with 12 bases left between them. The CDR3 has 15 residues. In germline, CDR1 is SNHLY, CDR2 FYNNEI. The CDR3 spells CASRKTDNSNQPQHF. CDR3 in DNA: TGTGCCAGCAGGAAAACCGACAATAGCAATCAGCCCCAGCATTTT. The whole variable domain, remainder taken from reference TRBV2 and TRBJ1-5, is EPEVTQTPSHQVTQMGQEVILRCVPISNHLYFYWYRQILGQKVEFLVSFYNNEISEKSEIFDDQFSVERPDGSNFTLKIRSTKLEDSAMYFCASRKTDNSNQPQHFGDGTRLSIL.

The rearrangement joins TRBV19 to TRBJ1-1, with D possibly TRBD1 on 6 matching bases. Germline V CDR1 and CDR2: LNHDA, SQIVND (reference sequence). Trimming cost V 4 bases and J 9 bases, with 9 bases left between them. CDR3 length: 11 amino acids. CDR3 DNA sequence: TGTGCCAGTAGTAAAACAGGGAAAGCTTTCTTT. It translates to CASSKTGKAFF.

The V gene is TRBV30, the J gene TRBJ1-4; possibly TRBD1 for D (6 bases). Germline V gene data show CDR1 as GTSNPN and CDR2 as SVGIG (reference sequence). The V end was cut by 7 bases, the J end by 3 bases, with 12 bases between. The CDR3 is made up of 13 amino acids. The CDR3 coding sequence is TGTGCCTCGCAGGGGTCGGCTAATGAAAAACTGTTTTTT. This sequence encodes CASQGSANEKLFF.

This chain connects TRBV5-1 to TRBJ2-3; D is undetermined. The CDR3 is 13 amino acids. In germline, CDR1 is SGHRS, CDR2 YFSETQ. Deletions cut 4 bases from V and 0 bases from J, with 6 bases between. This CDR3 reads CASSRRSTDTQYF. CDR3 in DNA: TGCGCCAGCAGCCGCAGAAGCACAGATACGCAGTATTTT.

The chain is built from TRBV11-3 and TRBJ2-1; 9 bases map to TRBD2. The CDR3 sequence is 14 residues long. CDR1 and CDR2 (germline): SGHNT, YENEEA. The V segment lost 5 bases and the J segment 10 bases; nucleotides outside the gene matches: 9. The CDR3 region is CASSPRGTSMEQFF. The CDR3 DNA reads TGTGCCAGCAGCCCCCGGGGGACTAGCATGGAGCAGTTCTTC.

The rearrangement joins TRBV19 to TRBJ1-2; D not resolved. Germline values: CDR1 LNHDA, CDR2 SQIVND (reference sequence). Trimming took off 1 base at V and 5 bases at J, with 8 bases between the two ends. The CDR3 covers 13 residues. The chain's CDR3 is CASSIVGEYGYTF. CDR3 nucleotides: TGTGCCAGTAGTATAGTAGGAGAGTATGGCTACACCTTC.

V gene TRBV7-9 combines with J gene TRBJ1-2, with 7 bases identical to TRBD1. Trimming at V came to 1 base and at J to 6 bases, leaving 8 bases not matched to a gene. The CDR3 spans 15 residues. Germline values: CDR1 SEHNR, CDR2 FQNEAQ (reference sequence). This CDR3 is CASSLGDSRKHGYTF. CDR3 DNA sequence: TGTGCCAGCAGCTTAGGGGACAGTCGGAAGCATGGCTACACCTTC. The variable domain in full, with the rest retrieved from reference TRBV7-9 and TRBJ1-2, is DTGVSQNPRHKITKRGQNVTFRCDPISEHNRLYWYRQTLGQGPEFLTYFQNEAQLEKSRLLSDRFSAERPKGSFSTLEIQRTEQGDSAMYLCASSLGDSRKHGYTFGSGTRLTVV.

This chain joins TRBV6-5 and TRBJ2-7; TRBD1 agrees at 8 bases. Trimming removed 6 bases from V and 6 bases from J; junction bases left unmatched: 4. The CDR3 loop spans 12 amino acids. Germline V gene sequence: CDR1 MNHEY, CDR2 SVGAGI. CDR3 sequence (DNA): TGTGCCAGCAGCAGGACAGGGTCCGAGCAGTACTTC. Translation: CASSRTGSEQYF.

The CDR3 sequence: CASSEGSNSYNEQFF. Written as DNA, the CDR3 is TGTGCCAGCAGTGAGGGTAGCAATTCCTACAATGAGCAGTTCTTC. This rearrangement joins TRBV2 to TRBJ2-1; D is undetermined. Germline CDR1 is SNHLY and CDR2 is FYNNEI. This CDR3 is built from 15 residues. V was pared by 3 bases and J by 1 base, with 10 bases between.

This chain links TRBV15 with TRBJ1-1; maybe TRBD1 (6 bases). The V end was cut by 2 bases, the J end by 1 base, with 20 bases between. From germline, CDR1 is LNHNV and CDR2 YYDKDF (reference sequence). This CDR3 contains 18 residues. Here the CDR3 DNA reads TGTGCCACCAGCAGATATCCATCCGGGACACACGGGAACACTGAAGCTTTCTTT. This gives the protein CATSRYPSGTHGNTEAFF.